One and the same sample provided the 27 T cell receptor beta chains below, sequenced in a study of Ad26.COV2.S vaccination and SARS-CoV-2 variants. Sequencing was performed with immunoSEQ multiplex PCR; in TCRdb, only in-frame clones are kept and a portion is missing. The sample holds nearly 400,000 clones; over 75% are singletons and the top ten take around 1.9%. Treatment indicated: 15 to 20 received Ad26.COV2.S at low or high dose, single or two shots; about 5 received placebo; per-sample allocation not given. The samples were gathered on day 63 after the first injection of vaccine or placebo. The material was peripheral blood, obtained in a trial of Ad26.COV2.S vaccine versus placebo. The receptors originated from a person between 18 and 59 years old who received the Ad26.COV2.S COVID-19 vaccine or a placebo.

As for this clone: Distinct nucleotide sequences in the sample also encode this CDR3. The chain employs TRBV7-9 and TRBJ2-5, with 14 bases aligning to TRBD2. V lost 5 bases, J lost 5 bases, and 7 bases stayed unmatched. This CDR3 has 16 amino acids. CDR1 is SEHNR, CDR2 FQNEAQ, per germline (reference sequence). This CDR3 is CASSPGLAGVGETQYF. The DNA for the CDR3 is TGTGCCAGCAGCCCGGGACTAGCGGGAGTGGGGGAGACCCAGTACTTC. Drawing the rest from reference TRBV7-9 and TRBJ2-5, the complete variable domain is DTGVSQNPRHKITKRGQNVTFRCDPISEHNRLYWYRQTLGQGPEFLTYFQNEAQLEKSRLLSDRFSAERPKGSFSTLEIQRTEQGDSAMYLCASSPGLAGVGETQYFGPGTRLLVL.

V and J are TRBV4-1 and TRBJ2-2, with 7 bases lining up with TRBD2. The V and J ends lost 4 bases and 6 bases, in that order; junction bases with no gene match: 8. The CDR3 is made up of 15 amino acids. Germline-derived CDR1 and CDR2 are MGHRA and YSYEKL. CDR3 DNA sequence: TGCGCCAGCAGCCCCGGGGCGCGGGAGTCCGGGGAGCTGTTTTTT. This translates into CASSPGARESGELFF.

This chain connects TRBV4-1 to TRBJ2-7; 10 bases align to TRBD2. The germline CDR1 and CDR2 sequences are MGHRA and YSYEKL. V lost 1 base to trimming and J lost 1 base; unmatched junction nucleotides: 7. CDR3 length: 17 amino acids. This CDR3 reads CASSQGRAGGRSYEQYF. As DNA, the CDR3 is TGCGCCAGCAGCCAAGGGAGAGCGGGAGGGAGATCCTACGAGCAGTACTTC.

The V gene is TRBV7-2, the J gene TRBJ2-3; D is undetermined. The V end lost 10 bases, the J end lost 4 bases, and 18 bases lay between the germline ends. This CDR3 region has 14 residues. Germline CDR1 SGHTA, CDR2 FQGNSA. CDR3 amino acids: CAKPSPLSPDTQYF. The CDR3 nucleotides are TGTGCCAAGCCGAGTCCCCTTTCCCCAGATACGCAGTATTTT.

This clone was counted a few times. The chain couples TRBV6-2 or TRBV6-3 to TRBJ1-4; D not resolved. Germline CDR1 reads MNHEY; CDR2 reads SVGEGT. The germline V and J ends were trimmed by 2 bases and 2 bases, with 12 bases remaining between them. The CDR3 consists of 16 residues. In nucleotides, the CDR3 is TGTGCCAGCAGTTACCCCCGGGCCGCGACTAATGAAAAACTGTTTTTT. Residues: CASSYPRAATNEKLFF.

The CDR3 sequence: CASSDPRGRYNEQFF. CDR3 in DNA: TGTGCCAGCAGCGATCCCCGGGGGCGGTACAATGAGCAGTTCTTC. This rearrangement joins TRBV11-3 to TRBJ2-1, with D tentatively TRBD1 or TRBD2 (6 bases each). This CDR3 is built from 15 residues. Trimming shortened V by 5 bases and J by 4 bases, and 15 bases separated the two germline ends. From germline, CDR1 is SGHNT and CDR2 YENEEA.

In DNA, the CDR3 is TGTGCTAGTGGTTTGGTACTAGCGGCCGAGCGATACAATGAGCAGTTCTTC. This sequence encodes CASGLVLAAERYNEQFF. The chain couples TRBV12-5 to TRBJ2-1; 8 bases match TRBD2. Per the germline V gene, CDR1 is LGHNT and CDR2 is FRNRAP. The CDR3 runs 17 residues. With V trimmed by 0 bases and J by 4 bases, 8 bases remained unmatched. Full variable domain (rest looked up from reference TRBV12-5 and TRBJ2-1): DARVTQTPRHKVTEMGQEVTMRCQPILGHNTVFWYRQTMMQGLELLAYFRNRAPLDDSGMPKDRFSAEMPDATLATLKIQPSEPRDSAVYFCASGLVLAAERYNEQFFGPGTRLTVL.

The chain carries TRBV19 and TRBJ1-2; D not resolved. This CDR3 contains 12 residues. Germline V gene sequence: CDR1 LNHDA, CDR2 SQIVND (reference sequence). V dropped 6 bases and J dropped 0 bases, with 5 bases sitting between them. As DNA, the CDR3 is TGTGCCAGTAGCCTTTCTAACTATGGCTACACCTTC. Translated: CASSLSNYGYTF.

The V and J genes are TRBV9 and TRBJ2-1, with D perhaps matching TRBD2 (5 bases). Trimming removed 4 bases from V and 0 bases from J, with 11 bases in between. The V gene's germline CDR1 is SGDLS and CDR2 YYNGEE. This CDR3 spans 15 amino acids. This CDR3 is CASSSDLGSYNEQFF. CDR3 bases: TGTGCCAGCAGCTCGGACTTAGGCTCCTACAATGAGCAGTTCTTC.

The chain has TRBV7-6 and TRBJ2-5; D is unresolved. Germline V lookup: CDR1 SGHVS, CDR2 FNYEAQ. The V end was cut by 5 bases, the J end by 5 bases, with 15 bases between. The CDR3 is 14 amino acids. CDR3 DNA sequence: TGTGCCAGCAGCGCAAGGACGTCGAGGGAGACCCAGTACTTC. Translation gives CASSARTSRETQYF.

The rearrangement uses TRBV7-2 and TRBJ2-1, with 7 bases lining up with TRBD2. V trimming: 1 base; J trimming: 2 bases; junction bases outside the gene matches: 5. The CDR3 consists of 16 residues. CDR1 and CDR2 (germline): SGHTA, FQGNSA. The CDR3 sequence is CASSLEGTKTYNEQFF. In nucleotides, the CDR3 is TGTGCCAGCAGCTTAGAGGGGACTAAGACCTACAATGAGCAGTTCTTC.

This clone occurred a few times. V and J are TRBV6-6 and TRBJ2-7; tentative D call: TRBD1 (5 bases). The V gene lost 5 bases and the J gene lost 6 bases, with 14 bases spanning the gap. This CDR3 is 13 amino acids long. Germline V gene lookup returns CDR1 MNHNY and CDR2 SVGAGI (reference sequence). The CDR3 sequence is CASSERGAGEQYF. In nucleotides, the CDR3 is TGTGCCAGCAGTGAGCGTGGGGCTGGCGAGCAGTACTTC.

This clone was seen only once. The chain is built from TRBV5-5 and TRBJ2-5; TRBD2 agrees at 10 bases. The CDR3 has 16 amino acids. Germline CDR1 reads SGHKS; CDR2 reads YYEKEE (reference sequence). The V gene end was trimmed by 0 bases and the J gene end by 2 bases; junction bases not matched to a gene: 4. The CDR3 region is CASSLVAGGLQETQYF. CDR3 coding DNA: TGTGCCAGCAGCTTGGTAGCGGGAGGCCTTCAAGAGACCCAGTACTTC.

DNA of the CDR3: TGTGCCAGCAGCCAAGCAATCAGAACCACCGGGGAGCTGTTTTTT. Protein sequence: CASSQAIRTTGELFF. The chain joins TRBV14 to TRBJ2-2; no firm D call. Germline-derived CDR1 and CDR2 are SGHDN and FVKESK. The germline V and J ends were trimmed by 1 base and 4 bases, with 10 bases remaining between them. This CDR3 spans 15 amino acids.

As DNA, the CDR3 is TGTGCCTGGAGTCCACACGGGACTTGGTGGTACTTC. This gives the protein CAWSPHGTWWYF. The chain couples TRBV30 to TRBJ2-7, with D possibly TRBD2 on 6 matching bases. Per the germline V gene, CDR1 is GTSNPN and CDR2 is SVGIG (reference sequence). V was shortened by 2 bases and J by 12 bases, with 17 bases between the two germline ends. The CDR3 sequence is 12 residues long.

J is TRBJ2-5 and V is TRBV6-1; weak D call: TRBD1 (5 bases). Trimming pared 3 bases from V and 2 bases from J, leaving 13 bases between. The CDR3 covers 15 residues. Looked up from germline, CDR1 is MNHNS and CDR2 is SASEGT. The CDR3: CASSDLEQVQETQYF. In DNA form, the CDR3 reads TGTGCCAGCAGTGATTTGGAACAGGTACAAGAGACCCAGTACTTC.

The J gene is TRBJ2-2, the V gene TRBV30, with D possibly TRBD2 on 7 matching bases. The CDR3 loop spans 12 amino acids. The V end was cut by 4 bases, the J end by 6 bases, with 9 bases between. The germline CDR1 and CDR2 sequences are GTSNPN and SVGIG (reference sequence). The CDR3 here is CAWIGGAGELFF. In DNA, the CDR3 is TGTGCCTGGATAGGGGGGGCCGGGGAGCTGTTTTTT.

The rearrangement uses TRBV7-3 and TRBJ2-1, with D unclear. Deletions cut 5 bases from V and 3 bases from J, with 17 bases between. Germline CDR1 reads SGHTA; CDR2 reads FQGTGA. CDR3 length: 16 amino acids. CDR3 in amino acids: CASSLSPTTFYNEQFF. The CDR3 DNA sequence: TGTGCCAGCAGCCTCTCCCCTACTACGTTCTACAATGAGCAGTTCTTC. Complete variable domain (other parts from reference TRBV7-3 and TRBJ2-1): GAGVSQTPSNKVTEKGKYVELRCDPISGHTALYWYRQSLGQGPEFLIYFQGTGAADDSGLPNDRFFAVRPEGSVSTLKIQRTERGDSAVYLCASSLSPTTFYNEQFFGPGTRLTVL.

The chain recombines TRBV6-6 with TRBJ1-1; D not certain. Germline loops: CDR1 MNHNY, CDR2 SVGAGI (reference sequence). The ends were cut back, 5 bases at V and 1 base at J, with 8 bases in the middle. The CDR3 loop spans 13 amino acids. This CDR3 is CASSISENTEAFF. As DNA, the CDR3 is TGTGCCAGCAGTATCAGCGAGAACACTGAAGCTTTCTTT.

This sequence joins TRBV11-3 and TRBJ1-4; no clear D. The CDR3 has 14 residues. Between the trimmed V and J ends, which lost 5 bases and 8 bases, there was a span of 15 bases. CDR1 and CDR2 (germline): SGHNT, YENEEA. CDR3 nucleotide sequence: TGTGCCAGCAGCCCGTTTCAAGCCGCGGAAAAACTGTTTTTT. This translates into CASSPFQAAEKLFF. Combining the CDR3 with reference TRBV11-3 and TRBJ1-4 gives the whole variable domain EAGVVQSPRYKIIEKKQPVAFWCNPISGHNTLYWYLQNLGQGPELLIRYENEEAVDDSQLPKDRFSAERLKGVDSTLKIQPAELGDSAVYLCASSPFQAAEKLFFGSGTQLSVL.

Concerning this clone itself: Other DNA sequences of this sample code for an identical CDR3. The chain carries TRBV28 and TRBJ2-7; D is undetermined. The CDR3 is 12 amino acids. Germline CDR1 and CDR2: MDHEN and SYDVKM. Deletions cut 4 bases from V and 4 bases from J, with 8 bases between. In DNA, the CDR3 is TGTGCCAGCAGTTCGAGCAGTTACGAGCAGTACTTC. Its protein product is CASSSSSYEQYF.

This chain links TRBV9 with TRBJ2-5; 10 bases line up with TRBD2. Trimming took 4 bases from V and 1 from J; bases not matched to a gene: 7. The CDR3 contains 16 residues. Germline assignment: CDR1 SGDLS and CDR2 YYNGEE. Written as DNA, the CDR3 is TGTGCCAGCAGCCCAACTAGCGGGATCCCCCAAGAGACCCAGTACTTC. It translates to CASSPTSGIPQETQYF.

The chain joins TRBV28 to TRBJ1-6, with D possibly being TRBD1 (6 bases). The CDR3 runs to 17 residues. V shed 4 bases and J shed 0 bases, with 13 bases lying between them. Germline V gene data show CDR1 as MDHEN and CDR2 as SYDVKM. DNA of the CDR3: TGTGCCAGCAGTTCTCGACAGGAGAGCTCCTATAATTCACCCCTCCACTTT. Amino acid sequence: CASSSRQESSYNSPLHF.

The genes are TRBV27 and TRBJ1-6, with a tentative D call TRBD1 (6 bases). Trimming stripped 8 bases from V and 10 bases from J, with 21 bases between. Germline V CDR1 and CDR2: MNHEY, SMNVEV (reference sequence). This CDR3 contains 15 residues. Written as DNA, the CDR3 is TGTGCCAGCGGCCCGGGACACACAAGAGACTCACCCCTCCACTTT. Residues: CASGPGHTRDSPLHF.

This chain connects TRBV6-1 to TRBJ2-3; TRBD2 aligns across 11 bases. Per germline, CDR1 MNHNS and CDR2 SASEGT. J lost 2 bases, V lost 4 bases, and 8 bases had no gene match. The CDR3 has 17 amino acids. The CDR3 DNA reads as TGTGCCAGCAGTGCCGCCCCTAGCGGGAGGTTCACAGATACGCAGTATTTT. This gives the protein CASSAAPSGRFTDTQYF.

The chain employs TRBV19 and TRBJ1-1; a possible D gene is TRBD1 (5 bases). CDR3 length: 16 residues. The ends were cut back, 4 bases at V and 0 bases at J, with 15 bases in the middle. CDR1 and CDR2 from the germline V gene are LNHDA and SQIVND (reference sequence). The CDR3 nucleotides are TGTGCCAGTAGTAAAGGGGTCGGACTTATGAACACTGAAGCTTTCTTT. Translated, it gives CASSKGVGLMNTEAFF.

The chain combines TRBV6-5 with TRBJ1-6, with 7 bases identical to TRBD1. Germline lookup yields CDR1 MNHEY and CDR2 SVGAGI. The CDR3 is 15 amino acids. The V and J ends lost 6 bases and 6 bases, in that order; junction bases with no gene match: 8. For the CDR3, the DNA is TGTGCCAGCAGAAGCCTCGGGACAGTTAATTCACCCCTCCACTTT. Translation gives CASRSLGTVNSPLHF.